The entry that follows covers one T cell receptor beta chain sequence. This record belongs to a study of early T cells in non-severe SARS-CoV-2 infection. From the 5' RACE reads, TCRdb called clonotypes with MiXCR, one entry per CDR3 protein. Of more than 55,000 distinct CDR3 sequences listed, under 15% are singletons. V shed 2 bases, J shed 7 bases, and the junction held 7 bases outside the gene matches. The CDR3 sequence is 15 residues long. The receptor comes from an adult who was a healthcare worker with PCR-confirmed SARS-CoV-2 infection or an uninfected control (not recorded which). V usage is TRBV12-3 or TRBV12-4 and J usage is TRBJ2-1; TRBD1 agrees at 8 bases. Sequencing used whole blood, obtained at baseline. DNA of the CDR3: TGTGCCAGCAGTTTACGGGCCAACAGGGGGAATGAGCAGTTCTTC. Its translation: CASSLRANRGNEQFF.